The text below deals with one T cell receptor (beta chain). Time point of the sample: patch test 3, about 24 weeks after DPC sensitization. The treatment is: therapeutic diphenylcyclopropenone sensitization with weekly scalp DPC. Donors, patients with alopecia ranging from 18 to 70 years old and judged suitable for DPC, provided samples. V lost 5 bases, J lost 7 bases, and 21 bases stayed unmatched. The CDR3 is 19 amino acids. The germline V gene has CDR1 SSHAT and CDR2 FNYEAQ (reference sequence). The data stem from a study of human T cells and chemical hapten exposure. Study information: The patients were mostly female; they had alopecia areata, totalis or universalis.

The library gave individual cDNA molecules unique molecular identifiers. MiXCR, run by TCRdb on the RACE reads, gives a single entry per CDR3 protein. Of roughly 50,000 distinct CDR3 sequences in the sample, approximately 9.9% were seen once. This chain uses TRBV7-7 with TRBJ2-2; 8 bases map to TRBD2. This TCR derives from a woman aged 35 to 49 with alopecia areata. Some clones in this sample may be carry-over from other donors' samples. The source was whole blood, collected in connection with sensitization to the hapten diphenylcyclopropenone (DPC). The CDR3 DNA follows: TGTGCCAGCAGCAAAAGAGTACTCGCAGCGGGGGCTGTGGTCGGGGAGCTGTTTTTT. Translated: CASSKRVLAAGAVVGELFF. Full variable domain (outside the CDR3, taken from reference TRBV7-7 and TRBJ2-2): GAGVSQSPRYKVTKRGQDVTLRCDPISSHATLYWYQQALGQGPEFLTYFNYEAQPDKSGLPSDRFSAERPEGSISTLTIQRTEQRDSAMYRCASSKRVLAAGAVVGELFFGEGSRLTVL.